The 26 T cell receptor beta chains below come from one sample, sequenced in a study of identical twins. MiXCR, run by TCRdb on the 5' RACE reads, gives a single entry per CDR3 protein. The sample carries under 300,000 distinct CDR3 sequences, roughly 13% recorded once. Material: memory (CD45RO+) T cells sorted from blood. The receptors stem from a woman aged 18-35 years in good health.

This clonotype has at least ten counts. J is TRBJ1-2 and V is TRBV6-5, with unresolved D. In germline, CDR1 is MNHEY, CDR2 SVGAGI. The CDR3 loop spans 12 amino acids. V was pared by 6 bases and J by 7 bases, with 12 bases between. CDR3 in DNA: TGTGCCAGCAGAGAATCTATGCGTGGCTACACCTTC. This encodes CASRESMRGYTF.

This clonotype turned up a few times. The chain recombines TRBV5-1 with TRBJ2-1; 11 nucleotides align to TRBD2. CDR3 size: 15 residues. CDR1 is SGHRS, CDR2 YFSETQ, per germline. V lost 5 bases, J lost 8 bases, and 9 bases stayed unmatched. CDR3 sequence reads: CASRSAGTSGDEQFF. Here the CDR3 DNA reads TGCGCCAGCAGATCCGCCGGGACTAGCGGCGATGAGCAGTTCTTC.

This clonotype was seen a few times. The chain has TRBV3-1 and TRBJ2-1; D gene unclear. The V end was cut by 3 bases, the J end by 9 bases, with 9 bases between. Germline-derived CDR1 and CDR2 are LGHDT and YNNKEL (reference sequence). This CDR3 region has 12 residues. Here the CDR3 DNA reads TGTGCCAGCAGCCACTCCGTAGGTGAGCAGTTCTTC. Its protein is CASSHSVGEQFF.

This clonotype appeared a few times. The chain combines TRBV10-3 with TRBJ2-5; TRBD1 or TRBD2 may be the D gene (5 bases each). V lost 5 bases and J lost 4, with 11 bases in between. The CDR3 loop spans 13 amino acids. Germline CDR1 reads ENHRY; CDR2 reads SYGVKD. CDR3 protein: CAISRGEGETQYF. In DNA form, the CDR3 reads TGTGCCATCAGTAGGGGAGAAGGAGAGACCCAGTACTTC.

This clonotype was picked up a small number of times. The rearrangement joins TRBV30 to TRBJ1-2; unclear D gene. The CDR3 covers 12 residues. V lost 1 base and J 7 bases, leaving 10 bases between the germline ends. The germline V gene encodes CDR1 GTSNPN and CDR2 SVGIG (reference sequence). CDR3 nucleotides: TGTGCCTGGAGTGGAGGCAGGCCTGGCTACACCTTC. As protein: CAWSGGRPGYTF.

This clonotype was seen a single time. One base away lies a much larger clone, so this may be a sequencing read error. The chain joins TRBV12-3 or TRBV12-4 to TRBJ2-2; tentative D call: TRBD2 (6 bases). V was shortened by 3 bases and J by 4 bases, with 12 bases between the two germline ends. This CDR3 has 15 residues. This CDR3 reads CASSFKGRCTGELFF. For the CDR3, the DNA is TGTGCCAGCAGTTTTAAAGGGAGGTGCACCGGGGAGCTGTTTTTT.

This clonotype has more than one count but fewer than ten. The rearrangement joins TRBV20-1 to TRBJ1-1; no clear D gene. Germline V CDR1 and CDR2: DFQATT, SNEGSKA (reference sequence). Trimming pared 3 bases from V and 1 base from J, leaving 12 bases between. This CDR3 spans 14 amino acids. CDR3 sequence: CSARSHGTNTEAFF. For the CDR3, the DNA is TGCAGTGCTAGGTCTCATGGTACGAACACTGAAGCTTTCTTT.

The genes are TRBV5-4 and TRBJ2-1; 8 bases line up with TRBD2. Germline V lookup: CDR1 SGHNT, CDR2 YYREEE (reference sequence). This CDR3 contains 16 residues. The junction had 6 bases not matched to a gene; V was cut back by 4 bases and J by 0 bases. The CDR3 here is CASSVTSGSSYNEQFF. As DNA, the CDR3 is TGTGCCAGCAGCGTAACTAGCGGCAGCTCCTACAATGAGCAGTTCTTC.

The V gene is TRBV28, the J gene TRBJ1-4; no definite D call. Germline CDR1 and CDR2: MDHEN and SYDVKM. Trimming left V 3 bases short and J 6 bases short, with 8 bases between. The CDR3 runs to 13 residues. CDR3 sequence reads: CASSLRIDEKLFF. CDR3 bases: TGTGCCAGCAGTTTGCGTATAGATGAAAAACTGTTTTTT.

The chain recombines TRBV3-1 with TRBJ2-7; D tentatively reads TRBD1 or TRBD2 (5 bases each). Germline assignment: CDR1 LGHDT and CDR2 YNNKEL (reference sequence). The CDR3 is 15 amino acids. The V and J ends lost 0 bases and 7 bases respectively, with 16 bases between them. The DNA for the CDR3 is TGTGCCAGCAGCCAAGAGACTACTGGGGCAGGGGAGCAGTACTTC. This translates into CASSQETTGAGEQYF.

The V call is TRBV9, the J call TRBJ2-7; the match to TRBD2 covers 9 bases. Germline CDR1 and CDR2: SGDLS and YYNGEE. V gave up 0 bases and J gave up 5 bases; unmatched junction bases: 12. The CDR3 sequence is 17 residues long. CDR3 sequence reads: CASSVALGVAGDNEQYF. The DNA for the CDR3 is TGTGCCAGCAGCGTAGCATTAGGGGTAGCGGGAGACAACGAGCAGTACTTC.

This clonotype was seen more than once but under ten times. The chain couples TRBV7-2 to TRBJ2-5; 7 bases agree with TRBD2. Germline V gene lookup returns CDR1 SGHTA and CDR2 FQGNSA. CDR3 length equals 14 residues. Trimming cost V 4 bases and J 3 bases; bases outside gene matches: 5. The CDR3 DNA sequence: TGTGCCAGCAGCTACAACCGGGGGGAAGAGACCCAGTACTTC. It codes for CASSYNRGEETQYF.

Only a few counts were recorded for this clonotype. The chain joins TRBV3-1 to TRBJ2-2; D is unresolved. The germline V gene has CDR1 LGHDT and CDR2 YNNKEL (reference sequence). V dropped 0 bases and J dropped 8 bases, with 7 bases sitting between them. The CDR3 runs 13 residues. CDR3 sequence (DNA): TGTGCCAGCAGCCAAGAATTAGGGGGGGAGCTGTTTTTT. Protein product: CASSQELGGELFF.

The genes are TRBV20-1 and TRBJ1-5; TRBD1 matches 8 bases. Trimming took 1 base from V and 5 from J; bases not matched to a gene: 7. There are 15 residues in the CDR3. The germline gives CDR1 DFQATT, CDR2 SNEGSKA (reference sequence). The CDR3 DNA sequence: TGCAGTGCTAGAGTTAATACAGGGGGGGATCAGCCCCAGCATTTT. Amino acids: CSARVNTGGDQPQHF.

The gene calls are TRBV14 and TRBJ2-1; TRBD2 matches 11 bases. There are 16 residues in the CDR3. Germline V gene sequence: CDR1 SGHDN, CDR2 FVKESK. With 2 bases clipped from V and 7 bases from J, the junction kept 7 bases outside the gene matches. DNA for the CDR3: TGTGCCAGCAGCCAACCAACTAGCGGGGGACGAAATGAGCAGTTCTTC. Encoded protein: CASSQPTSGGRNEQFF.

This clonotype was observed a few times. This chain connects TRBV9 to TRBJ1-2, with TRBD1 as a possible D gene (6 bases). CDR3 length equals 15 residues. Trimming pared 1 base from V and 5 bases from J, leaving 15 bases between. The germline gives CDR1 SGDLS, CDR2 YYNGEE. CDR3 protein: CASSVYAQGPYGYTF. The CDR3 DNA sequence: TGTGCCAGCAGCGTATACGCACAGGGTCCATATGGCTACACCTTC.

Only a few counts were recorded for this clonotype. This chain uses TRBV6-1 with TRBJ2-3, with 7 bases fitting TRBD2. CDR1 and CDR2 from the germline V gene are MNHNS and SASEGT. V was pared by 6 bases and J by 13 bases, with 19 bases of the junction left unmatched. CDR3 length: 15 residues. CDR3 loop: CASRVGGSGLQTEYF. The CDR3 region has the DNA TGTGCCAGCAGAGTCGGGGGTAGCGGGCTACAAACCGAGTATTTT.

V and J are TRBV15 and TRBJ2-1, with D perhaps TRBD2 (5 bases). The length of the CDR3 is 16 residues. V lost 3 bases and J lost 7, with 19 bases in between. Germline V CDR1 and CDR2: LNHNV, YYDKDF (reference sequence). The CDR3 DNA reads TGTGCCACCAGCAGGGGGAAAGCGGTCCCGCCGAATGAGCAGTTCTTC. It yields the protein CATSRGKAVPPNEQFF.

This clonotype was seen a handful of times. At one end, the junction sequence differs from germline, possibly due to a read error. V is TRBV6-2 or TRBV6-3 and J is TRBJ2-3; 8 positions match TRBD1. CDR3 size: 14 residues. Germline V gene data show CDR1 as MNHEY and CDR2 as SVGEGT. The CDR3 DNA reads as TGTGCCAGCAGGAACAGGGGGACAAGAGATTCGCAGTATTTT. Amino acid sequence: CASRNRGTRDSQYF.

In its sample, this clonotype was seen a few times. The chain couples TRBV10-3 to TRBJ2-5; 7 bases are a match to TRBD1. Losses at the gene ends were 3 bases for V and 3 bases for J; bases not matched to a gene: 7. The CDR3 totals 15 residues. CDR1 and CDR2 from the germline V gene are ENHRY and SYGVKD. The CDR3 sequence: CAISELEQGKETQYF. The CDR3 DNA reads TGTGCCATCAGTGAATTAGAACAGGGGAAAGAGACCCAGTACTTC.

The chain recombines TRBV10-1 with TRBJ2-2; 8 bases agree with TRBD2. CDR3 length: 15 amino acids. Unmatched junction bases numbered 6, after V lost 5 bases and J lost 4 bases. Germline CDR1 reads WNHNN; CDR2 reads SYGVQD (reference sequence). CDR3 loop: CASSMASGSTGELFF. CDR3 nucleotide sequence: TGCGCCAGCAGTATGGCTAGCGGGTCCACCGGGGAGCTGTTTTTT.

CDR3 sequence (DNA): TGCAGTGCCACCATAACCGGACTAGCGTACAATGAGCAGTTCTTC. Translation: CSATITGLAYNEQFF. This chain connects TRBV20-1 to TRBJ2-1, with 9 positions matching TRBD2. With V trimmed by 6 bases and J by 4 bases, 10 bases remained unmatched. Germline V gives CDR1 DFQATT, CDR2 SNEGSKA (reference sequence). The CDR3 runs 15 residues.

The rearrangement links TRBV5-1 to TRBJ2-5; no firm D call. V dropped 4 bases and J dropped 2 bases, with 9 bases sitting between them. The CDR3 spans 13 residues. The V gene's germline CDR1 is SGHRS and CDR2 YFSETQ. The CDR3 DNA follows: TGCGCCAGCAGCGACGGACCACAAGAGACCCAGTACTTC. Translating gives CASSDGPQETQYF.

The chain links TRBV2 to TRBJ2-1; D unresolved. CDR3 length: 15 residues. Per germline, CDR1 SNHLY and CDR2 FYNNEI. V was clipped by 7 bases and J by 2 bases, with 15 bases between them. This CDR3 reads CASTLEEPAYNEQFF. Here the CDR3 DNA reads TGTGCCAGCACTTTAGAAGAACCGGCCTACAATGAGCAGTTCTTC.

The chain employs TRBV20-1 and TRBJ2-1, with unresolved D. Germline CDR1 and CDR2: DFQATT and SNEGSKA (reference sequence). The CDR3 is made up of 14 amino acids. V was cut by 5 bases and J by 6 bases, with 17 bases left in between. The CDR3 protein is CSAAPNSYPNEQFF. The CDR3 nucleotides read TGCAGTGCTGCACCGAACTCCTACCCCAATGAGCAGTTCTTC.

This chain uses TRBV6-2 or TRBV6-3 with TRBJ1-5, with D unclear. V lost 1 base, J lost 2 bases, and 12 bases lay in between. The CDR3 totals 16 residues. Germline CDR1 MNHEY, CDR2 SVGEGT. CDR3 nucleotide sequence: TGTGCCAGCAGTTACTTCGGCACATGGGGCAATCAGCCCCAGCATTTT. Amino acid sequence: CASSYFGTWGNQPQHF.